The 3 T cell receptor beta chains in this list originate from one sample, sequenced in a study of T-cell memory formation after mild COVID-19 (dated by TCRdb to the early 2020s). The library came from 5' RACE. Sequenced using an Illumina NovaSeq 6000. TCRdb ran its own pipeline on the public reads, namely fastp trimming at Q25 and MiXCR clone calling, and kept in-frame beta chains. Each CDR3 protein appears once, grouped with its most common genes and DNA. The sample yields about 90,000 distinct CDR3 sequences; about 15% were counted once. The leading ten clones occupy roughly two fifths of the sample. Input material: PBMCs or a T cell subset sorted from them (not recorded which). The receptors here all came from a man aged 18 to 29 who had mild COVID-19 (a few samples of this study predate the infection). The sample titles of this study are shuffled in the database, so cell type and time point are left out; the donor was told from shared clones.

This clonotype was counted many times. The DNA of the CDR3 is TGTGCCAGCAGCTTAGGGAGCCAGGGCCCTAACAATGAGCAGTTCTTC. It codes for CASSLGSQGPNNEQFF. The V and J genes are TRBV7-6 and TRBJ2-1; maybe TRBD1 (5 bases). Germline lookup yields CDR1 SGHVS and CDR2 FNYEAQ. V was shortened by 1 base and J by 5 bases, with 15 bases between the two germline ends. The CDR3 loop spans 16 amino acids.

The chain uses TRBV12-3 or TRBV12-4 and TRBJ1-1; D is unresolved. The CDR3 totals 11 residues. V lost 3 bases and J 9 bases, leaving 8 bases between the germline ends. The CDR3 nucleotides read TGTGCCAGCAGTTTTAACCTCCAAGCTTTCTTT. It codes for CASSFNLQAFF.

This clonotype was seen repeatedly, ten times or more. The V call is TRBV6-5, the J call TRBJ1-5, with D hard to call. The V end lost 6 bases, the J end lost 1 base, and 19 bases lay between the germline ends. From germline, CDR1 is MNHEY and CDR2 SVGAGI. The CDR3 is 17 amino acids. The DNA of the CDR3 is TGTGCCAGCAGCTATTCCTACCCCCCGTCGAGCAATCAGCCCCAGCATTTT. Translated, it gives CASSYSYPPSSNQPQHF.